This T cell receptor beta chain is from a study of blood T cell repertoires in COVID-19. Turning to the study itself: Researchers got acute and convalescent COVID-19 samples from the United States, Italy and Spain.

The study drew participants aged about 18 to 89 years from 20 to 30 US areas. Allocation to cohorts depended on clinical history reported by the participants. Libraries were prepared by immunoSEQ multiplex PCR; TCRdb keeps only in-frame clonotypes and omits some of them. The data hold 290,000 or so clones, with roughly 86% observed a single time. Sequencing was carried out using PBMCs or T cells enriched from blood (not recorded which). This TCR was sampled from a young woman who had recovered from COVID-19.

The CDR3 region has the DNA TGTGCCAGCAGCCGCGGGATAGCGGGAGCGAACACCGGGGAGCTGTTTTTT. Translated: CASSRGIAGANTGELFF. This rearrangement joins TRBV7-9 to TRBJ2-2; 9 bases fit TRBD2. With 5 bases clipped from V and 0 bases from J, the junction kept 7 bases outside the gene matches. Germline CDR1 is SEHNR and CDR2 is FQNEAQ (reference sequence). The length of the CDR3 is 17 residues.